This TCR beta chain was identified in a study of CD8 T cells in ankylosing spondylitis. TCRdb re-called the 5' RACE reads through MiXCR, storing one row per CDR3 protein. The data show about 33,000 distinct CDR3 sequences, with around an eighth seen just once and roughly 30% held by the top ten. The CDR3 runs 13 residues. V was shortened by 1 base and J by 10 bases, with 14 bases between the two germline ends. Per the germline V gene, CDR1 is SGHRS and CDR2 is YFSETQ. V and J are TRBV5-1 and TRBJ1-1, with D uncertain. The source is a male donor with ankylosing spondylitis. Sequencing was done on a sample of synovial fluid, either unsorted or a sorted T cell fraction (not recorded which). CDR3 DNA sequence: TGCGCCAGCAGCTTGTACAGCGGGCCCAGAGCTTTCTTT. Its translation is CASSLYSGPRAFF.